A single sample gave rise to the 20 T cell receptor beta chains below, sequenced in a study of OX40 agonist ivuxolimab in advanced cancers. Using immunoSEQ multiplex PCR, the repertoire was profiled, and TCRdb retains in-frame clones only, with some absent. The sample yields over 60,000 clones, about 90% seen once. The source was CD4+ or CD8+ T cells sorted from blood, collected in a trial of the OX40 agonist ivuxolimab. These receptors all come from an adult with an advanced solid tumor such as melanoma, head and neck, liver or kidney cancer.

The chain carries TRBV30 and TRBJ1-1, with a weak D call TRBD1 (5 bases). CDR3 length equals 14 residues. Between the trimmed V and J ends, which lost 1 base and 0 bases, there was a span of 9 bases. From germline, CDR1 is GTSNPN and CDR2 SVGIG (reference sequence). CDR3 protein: CAWSAGRLNTEAFF. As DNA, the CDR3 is TGTGCCTGGAGTGCGGGACGGTTGAACACTGAAGCTTTCTTT.

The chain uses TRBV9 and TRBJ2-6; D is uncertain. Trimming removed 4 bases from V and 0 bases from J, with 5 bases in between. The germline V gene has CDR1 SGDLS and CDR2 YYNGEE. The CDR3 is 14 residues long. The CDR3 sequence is CASSRNSGANVLTF. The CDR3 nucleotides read TGTGCCAGCAGCCGCAACTCTGGGGCCAACGTCCTGACTTTC.

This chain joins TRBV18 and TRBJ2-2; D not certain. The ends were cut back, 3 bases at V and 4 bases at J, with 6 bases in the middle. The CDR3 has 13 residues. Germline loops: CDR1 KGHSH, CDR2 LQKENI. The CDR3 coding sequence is TGTGCCAGCTCACCGCTCAGCACCGGGGAGCTGTTTTTT. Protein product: CASSPLSTGELFF.

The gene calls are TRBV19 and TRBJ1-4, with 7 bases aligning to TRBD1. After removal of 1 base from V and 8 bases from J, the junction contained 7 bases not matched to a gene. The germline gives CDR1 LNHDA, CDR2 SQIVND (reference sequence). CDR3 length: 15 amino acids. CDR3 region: CASSIVRQGEEKLFF. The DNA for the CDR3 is TGTGCCAGTAGTATAGTTAGGCAGGGGGAAGAAAAACTGTTTTTT.

Here the CDR3 DNA reads TGTGCCAGCTCACTATTCCGGGACCCCCGGGAGACCCAGTACTTC. Translated: CASSLFRDPRETQYF. The V gene is TRBV18, the J gene TRBJ2-5; D might be TRBD1 or TRBD2, each matching 5 bases. CDR1 and CDR2 (germline): KGHSH, LQKENI. CDR3 length equals 15 residues. The V end was cut by 4 bases, the J end by 5 bases, with 17 bases between.

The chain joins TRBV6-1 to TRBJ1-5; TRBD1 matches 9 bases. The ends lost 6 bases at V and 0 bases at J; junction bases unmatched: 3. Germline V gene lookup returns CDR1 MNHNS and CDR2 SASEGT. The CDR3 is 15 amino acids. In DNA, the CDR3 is TGTGCCAGCAGCCTGGGACAGGGTAGCAATCAGCCCCAGCATTTT. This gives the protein CASSLGQGSNQPQHF.

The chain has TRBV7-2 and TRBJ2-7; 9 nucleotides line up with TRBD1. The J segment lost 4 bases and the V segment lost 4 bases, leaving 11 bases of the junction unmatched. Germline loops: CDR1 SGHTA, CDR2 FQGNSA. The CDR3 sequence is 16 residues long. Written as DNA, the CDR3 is TGTGCCAGCAGCTCAGGGCCGGGACAGGGATGGTACGAGCAGTACTTC. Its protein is CASSSGPGQGWYEQYF.

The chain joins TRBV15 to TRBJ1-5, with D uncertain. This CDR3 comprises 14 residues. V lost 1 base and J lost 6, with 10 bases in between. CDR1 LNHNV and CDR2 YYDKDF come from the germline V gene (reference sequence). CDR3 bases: TGTGCCACCAGCAGAGCGGGTTTGTCTCAGCCCCAGCATTTT. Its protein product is CATSRAGLSQPQHF.

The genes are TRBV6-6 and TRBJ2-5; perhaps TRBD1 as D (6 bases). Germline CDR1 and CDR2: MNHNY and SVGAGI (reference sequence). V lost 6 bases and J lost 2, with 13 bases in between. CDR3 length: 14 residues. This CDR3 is CASSPSDRQETQYF. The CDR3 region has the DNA TGTGCCAGCAGCCCATCGGACAGACAAGAGACCCAGTACTTC.

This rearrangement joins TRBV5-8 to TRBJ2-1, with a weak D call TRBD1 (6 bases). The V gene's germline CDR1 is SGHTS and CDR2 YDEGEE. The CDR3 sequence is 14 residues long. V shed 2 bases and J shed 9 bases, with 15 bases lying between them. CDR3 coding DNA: TGTGCCAGCAGCTTTTGGGGGCGAAGGGGTGAGCAGTTCTTC. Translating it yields CASSFWGRRGEQFF.

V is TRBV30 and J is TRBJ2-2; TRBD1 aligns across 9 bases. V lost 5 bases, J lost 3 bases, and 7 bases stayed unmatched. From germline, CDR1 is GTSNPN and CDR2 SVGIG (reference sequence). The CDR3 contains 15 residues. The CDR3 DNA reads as TGTGCCTGGGGACCGGGACAGGGTTACACCGGGGAGCTGTTTTTT. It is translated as CAWGPGQGYTGELFF.

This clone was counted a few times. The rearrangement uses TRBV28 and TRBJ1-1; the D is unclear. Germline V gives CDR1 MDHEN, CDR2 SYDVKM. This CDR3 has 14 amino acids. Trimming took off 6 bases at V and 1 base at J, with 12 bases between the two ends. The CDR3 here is CASSLRSGNTEAFF. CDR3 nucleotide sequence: TGTGCCAGCAGCCTTCGGTCAGGGAACACTGAAGCTTTCTTT.

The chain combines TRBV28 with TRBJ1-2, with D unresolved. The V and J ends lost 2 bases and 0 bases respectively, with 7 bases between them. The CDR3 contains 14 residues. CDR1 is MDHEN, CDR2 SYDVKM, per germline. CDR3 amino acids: CASSLGQANYGYTF. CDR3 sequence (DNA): TGTGCCAGCAGTTTAGGCCAGGCTAACTATGGCTACACCTTC.

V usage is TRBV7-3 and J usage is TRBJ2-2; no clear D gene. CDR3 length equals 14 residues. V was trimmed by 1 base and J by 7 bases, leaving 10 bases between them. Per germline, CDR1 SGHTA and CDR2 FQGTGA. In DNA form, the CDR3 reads TGTGCCAGCAGCTTAATGGTGGGGATCGGGGAGCTGTTTTTT. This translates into CASSLMVGIGELFF. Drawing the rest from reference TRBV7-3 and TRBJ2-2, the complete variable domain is GAGVSQTPSNKVTEKGKYVELRCDPISGHTALYWYRQSLGQGPEFLIYFQGTGAADDSGLPNDRFFAVRPEGSVSTLKIQRTERGDSAVYLCASSLMVGIGELFFGEGSRLTVL.

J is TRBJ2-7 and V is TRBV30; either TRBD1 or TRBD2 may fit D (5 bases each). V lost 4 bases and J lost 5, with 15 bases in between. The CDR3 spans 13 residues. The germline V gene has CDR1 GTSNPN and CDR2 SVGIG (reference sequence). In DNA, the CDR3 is TGTGCCTGGACCCGGGGTGGGGCCAACGAGCAGTACTTC. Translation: CAWTRGGANEQYF. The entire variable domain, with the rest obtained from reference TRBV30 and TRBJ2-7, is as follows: SQTIHQWPATLVQPVGSPLSLECTVEGTSNPNLYWYRQAAGRGLQLLFYSVGIGQISSEVPQNLSASRPQDRQFILSSKKLLLSDSGFYLCAWTRGGANEQYFGPGTRLTVT.

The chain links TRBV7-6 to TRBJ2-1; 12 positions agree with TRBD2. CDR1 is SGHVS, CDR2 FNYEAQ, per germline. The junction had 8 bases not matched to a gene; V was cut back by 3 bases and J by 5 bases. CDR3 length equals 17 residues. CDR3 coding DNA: TGTGCCAGCAGCTTCAGACTAGCGGGGGCCCAAAACAATGAGCAGTTCTTC. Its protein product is CASSFRLAGAQNNEQFF.

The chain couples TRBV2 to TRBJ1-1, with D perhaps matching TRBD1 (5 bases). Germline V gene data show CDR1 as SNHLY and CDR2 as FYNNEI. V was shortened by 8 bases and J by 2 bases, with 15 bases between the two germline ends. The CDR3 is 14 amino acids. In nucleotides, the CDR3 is TGTGCCAGCTCCAGGAGACAGACCAACACTGAAGCTTTCTTT. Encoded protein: CASSRRQTNTEAFF.

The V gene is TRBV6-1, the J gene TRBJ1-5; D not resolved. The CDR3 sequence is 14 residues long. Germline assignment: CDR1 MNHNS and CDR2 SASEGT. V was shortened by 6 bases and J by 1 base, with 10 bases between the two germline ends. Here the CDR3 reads CASRYEVSNQPQHF. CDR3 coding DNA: TGTGCCAGCAGATATGAGGTGAGCAATCAGCCCCAGCATTTT.

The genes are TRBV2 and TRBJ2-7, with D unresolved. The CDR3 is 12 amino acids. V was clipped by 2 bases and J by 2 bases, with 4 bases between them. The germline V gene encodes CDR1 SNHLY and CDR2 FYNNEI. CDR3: CASSEQAYEQYF. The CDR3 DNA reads TGTGCCAGCAGTGAACAGGCCTACGAGCAGTACTTC.

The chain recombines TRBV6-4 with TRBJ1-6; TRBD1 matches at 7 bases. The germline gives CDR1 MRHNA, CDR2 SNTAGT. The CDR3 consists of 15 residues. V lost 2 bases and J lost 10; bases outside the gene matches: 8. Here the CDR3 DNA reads TGTGCCAGCAGTGACCGAGGGGACAGTTCCTCACCCCTCCACTTT. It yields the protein CASSDRGDSSSPLHF.